The next 20 T cell receptor beta chains were all read from a single sample in a study of blood T cell repertoires in COVID-19. TCRdb's table, derived via immunoSEQ multiplex PCR, lists solely in-frame clones and lacks some. Here the sample spans around 200,000 clones, around 86% being singletons. Material for sequencing was peripheral blood. Receptor source: a human donor in a cohort sampled during active COVID-19.

The chain carries TRBV6-5 and TRBJ1-2; the match to TRBD1 covers 7 bases. The CDR3 loop spans 12 amino acids. Germline V gene sequence: CDR1 MNHEY, CDR2 SVGAGI. V shed 5 bases and J 4 bases; nucleotides not matched to a gene: 1. This chain's CDR3 is CASSRDSYGYTF. CDR3 in DNA: TGTGCCAGCAGTCGGGACAGCTATGGCTACACCTTC.

The chain links TRBV5-6 to TRBJ2-5; 7 nucleotides line up with TRBD1. CDR1 is SGHDT and CDR2 is YYEEEE in the germline V gene. This CDR3 spans 15 amino acids. V shed 1 base and J 6 bases; nucleotides not matched to a gene: 9. The CDR3 sequence: CASSLLAGGSKTQYF. The CDR3 DNA is TGTGCCAGCAGCTTGTTGGCAGGGGGATCAAAGACCCAGTACTTC.

CDR3: CASSQTGGSETQYF. The CDR3 DNA sequence: TGTGCCAGCAGCCAGACAGGGGGCTCGGAGACCCAGTACTTC. The J gene is TRBJ2-5, the V gene TRBV11-2; 10 bases align to TRBD1. The germline gives CDR1 SGHAT, CDR2 FQNNGV. Trimming took 5 bases from V and 5 from J; bases not matched to a gene: 5. There are 14 residues in the CDR3.

This clone was seen a single time. This chain joins TRBV7-9 and TRBJ1-5; no definite D call. Germline CDR1 SEHNR, CDR2 FQNEAQ (reference sequence). Trimming took off 1 base at V and 6 bases at J, with 10 bases between the two ends. This CDR3 contains 14 residues. The CDR3 bases are TGTGCCAGCAGCTTAGTTGAGGAGGGTCAGCCCCAGCATTTT. Residues: CASSLVEEGQPQHF.

The V and J genes are TRBV19 and TRBJ1-3; no definite D call. V lost 0 bases and J lost 0, with 12 bases in between. Germline assignment: CDR1 LNHDA and CDR2 SQIVND (reference sequence). The CDR3 spans 17 residues. The CDR3 here is CASSIDPGIISGNTIYF. The CDR3 DNA reads as TGTGCCAGTAGTATAGATCCAGGTATAATCTCTGGAAACACCATATATTTT.

The chain combines TRBV11-3 with TRBJ2-7, with D possibly TRBD2 on 7 matching bases. The germline V gene encodes CDR1 SGHNT and CDR2 YENEEA. V lost 5 bases and J lost 5, with 16 bases in between. The length of the CDR3 is 14 residues. For the CDR3, the DNA is TGTGCCAGCAGCCGGGGGGCGGGGGCCGACGAGCAGTACTTC. Translating gives CASSRGAGADEQYF.

This chain joins TRBV5-8 and TRBJ2-1; 10 positions match TRBD1. The CDR3 has 15 amino acids. The trim removed 6 bases at V and 4 bases at J, leaving 7 bases unmatched. Germline CDR1 SGHTS, CDR2 YDEGEE. CDR3 nucleotides: TGTGCCAGCATGGCCGGGACAGGGGAATACAATGAGCAGTTCTTC. It translates to CASMAGTGEYNEQFF. The whole variable domain, filled in from reference TRBV5-8 and TRBJ2-1, reads EAGVTQSPTHLIKTRGQQATLRCSPISGHTSVYWYQQALGLGLQFLLWYDEGEERNRGNFPPRFSGRQFPNYSSELNVNALELEDSALYLCASMAGTGEYNEQFFGPGTRLTVL.

The CDR3 loop is CASSEPNDRGSYGYTF. Here the CDR3 DNA reads TGTGCCAGCAGTGAACCGAATGACAGGGGCTCCTATGGCTACACCTTC. The chain uses TRBV2 and TRBJ1-2, with 8 nucleotides matching TRBD1. The germline CDR1 and CDR2 sequences are SNHLY and FYNNEI. The CDR3 has 16 residues. The junction had 9 bases not matched to a gene; V was cut back by 2 bases and J by 4 bases.

The rearrangement links TRBV27 to TRBJ2-7, with 7 bases matching TRBD2. The CDR3 runs 14 residues. V shed 3 bases and J 2 bases; nucleotides not matched to a gene: 4. CDR1 and CDR2 (germline): MNHEY, SMNVEV (reference sequence). In nucleotides, the CDR3 is TGTGCCAGCAGTTTTCGGGCGGGAGCCTACGAGCAGTACTTC. Protein: CASSFRAGAYEQYF.

The CDR3 DNA reads as TGTGCCAGCAGTCCCGCAGGGGGGGCCAACGTCCTGACTTTC. It encodes CASSPAGGANVLTF. This rearrangement joins TRBV6-5 to TRBJ2-6; a weak D match, TRBD1 (5 bases). V was shortened by 5 bases and J by 4 bases, with 9 bases between the two germline ends. Germline V gene lookup returns CDR1 MNHEY and CDR2 SVGAGI. There are 14 residues in the CDR3.

The chain links TRBV5-5 to TRBJ1-2; tentative D call: TRBD1 (5 bases). Germline assignment: CDR1 SGHKS and CDR2 YYEKEE (reference sequence). The length of the CDR3 is 15 residues. V lost 3 bases, J lost 6 bases, and 18 bases lay in between. The CDR3 DNA follows: TGTGCCAGCAGCTCGTCCTCTGGCAGGGTCGATGGCTACACCTTC. Protein product: CASSSSSGRVDGYTF.

The rearrangement joins TRBV28 to TRBJ1-2; D gene ambiguous. This CDR3 spans 13 amino acids. Germline loops: CDR1 MDHEN, CDR2 SYDVKM. V dropped 2 bases and J dropped 5 bases, with 9 bases sitting between them. The DNA for the CDR3 is TGTGCCAGCAGTTTAATCGGAGGGTATGGCTACACCTTC. This gives the protein CASSLIGGYGYTF.

The CDR3 loop reads CASRPTGPNSPLHF. Here the CDR3 DNA reads TGTGCCAGCAGACCTACAGGGCCTAATTCACCCCTCCACTTT. V is TRBV7-9 and J is TRBJ1-6; a possible D gene is TRBD1 (6 bases). This CDR3 is 14 amino acids long. Between the trimmed V and J ends, which lost 6 bases and 6 bases, there was a span of 12 bases. Looked up from germline, CDR1 is SEHNR and CDR2 is FQNEAQ (reference sequence).

This clone came up a few times. This chain connects TRBV24-1 to TRBJ1-1, with D unclear. Germline loops: CDR1 KGHDR, CDR2 SFDVKD. V was clipped by 4 bases and J by 2 bases, with 7 bases between them. The CDR3 has 13 residues. The chain's CDR3 is CATSDRSNTEAFF. The CDR3 DNA follows: TGTGCCACCAGTGACAGGTCAAACACTGAAGCTTTCTTT.

The chain carries TRBV4-2 and TRBJ1-6; 9 bases map to TRBD1. V was pared by 2 bases and J by 7 bases, with 6 bases of the junction left unmatched. CDR1 LGHNA and CDR2 YNFKEQ come from the germline V gene. CDR3 length: 16 residues. The CDR3 loop is CASSQNRGQGNSPLHF. CDR3 nucleotide sequence: TGTGCCAGCAGCCAAAACCGGGGACAGGGCAATTCACCCCTCCACTTT.

The chain carries TRBV10-3 and TRBJ1-2; 7 bases match TRBD1. Germline V CDR1 and CDR2: ENHRY, SYGVKD. The CDR3 spans 11 residues. Unmatched junction bases numbered 1, after V lost 7 bases and J lost 5 bases. Here the CDR3 reads CAITGGYGYTF. The CDR3 DNA is TGTGCCATCACAGGGGGTTATGGCTACACCTTC.

The V call is TRBV7-9, the J call TRBJ2-7; D may be TRBD1 (6 bases). This CDR3 spans 12 amino acids. CDR1 SEHNR and CDR2 FQNEAQ come from the germline V gene (reference sequence). Trimming took off 1 base at V and 6 bases at J, with 7 bases between the two ends. The CDR3 DNA reads as TGTGCCAGCAGCTTAGGAGGGGGCGAGCAGTACTTC. Protein: CASSLGGGEQYF.

The rearrangement joins TRBV6-2 or TRBV6-3 to TRBJ1-1; 9 nucleotides line up with TRBD1. J lost 4 bases, V lost 2 bases, and 2 bases had no gene match. The germline V gene encodes CDR1 MNHEY and CDR2 SVGEGT. The CDR3 extends over 14 amino acids. The CDR3 protein is CASSYRTGVTEAFF. The CDR3 DNA follows: TGTGCCAGCAGTTACCGGACAGGGGTCACTGAAGCTTTCTTT.

This chain connects TRBV30 to TRBJ2-3; possibly TRBD1 for D (6 bases). Germline loops: CDR1 GTSNPN, CDR2 SVGIG (reference sequence). V gave up 0 bases and J gave up 2 bases, with 18 bases separating them. This CDR3 is built from 17 residues. The CDR3 region is CAWSVGGVWGSTDTQYF. Here the CDR3 DNA reads TGTGCCTGGAGTGTAGGGGGTGTATGGGGTTCCACAGATACGCAGTATTTT.

The rearrangement joins TRBV16 to TRBJ1-2; 7 positions match TRBD1. V shed 3 bases, J shed 2 bases, and the junction held 6 bases outside the gene matches. CDR3 size: 15 residues. In germline, CDR1 is KGHSY, CDR2 FQNENV. The chain's CDR3 is CASSHTGQVNYGYTF. Here the CDR3 DNA reads TGTGCCAGCAGCCACACAGGACAGGTCAACTATGGCTACACCTTC. Complete variable domain (other parts from reference TRBV16 and TRBJ1-2): GEEVAQTPKHLVRGEGQKAKLYCAPIKGHSYVFWYQQVLKNEFKFLISFQNENVFDETGMPKERFSAKCLPNSPCSLEIQATKLEDSAVYFCASSHTGQVNYGYTFGSGTRLTVV.